Following are 32 T cell receptor beta chains from one sample sequenced in a study of CD8 T cells in ankylosing spondylitis. TCRdb itself ran the 5' RACE reads through MiXCR, one entry per CDR3 protein. Here the sample spans about 340,000 distinct CDR3 sequences, 20% being singletons. The specimen was blood, either unsorted or a sorted T cell fraction (not recorded which). Every receptor here comes from a male donor with ankylosing spondylitis or in good health (not recorded which).

This clonotype was seen only once. CDR3 amino acids: CASSFGGTYTYEQYF. The CDR3 coding sequence is TGTGCCAGCAGTTTTGGGGGCACGTACACCTACGAGCAGTACTTC. The chain employs TRBV28 and TRBJ2-7; weak D call: TRBD1 (6 bases). Trimming cost V 3 bases and J 2 bases, with 14 bases left between them. The germline CDR1 and CDR2 sequences are MDHEN and SYDVKM. This CDR3 has 15 residues.

This clonotype was counted a few times. The rearrangement uses TRBV12-3 or TRBV12-4 and TRBJ2-1; 10 bases line up with TRBD1. V gave up 6 bases and J gave up 7 bases; unmatched junction bases: 9. The CDR3 has 15 residues. For the CDR3, the DNA is TGTGCCAGCAGCCATACGACAGGGGGCTTGAATGAGCAGTTCTTC. Encoded protein: CASSHTTGGLNEQFF.

This clonotype was observed a few times. This chain links TRBV20-1 with TRBJ2-1, with D unresolved. CDR1 is DFQATT and CDR2 is SNEGSKA in the germline V gene (reference sequence). V lost 1 base, J lost 3 bases, and 7 bases lay in between. The CDR3 is 13 amino acids. The CDR3 sequence is CSARAARYNEQFF. CDR3 coding DNA: TGCAGTGCTAGAGCAGCCCGCTACAATGAGCAGTTCTTC.

The J gene is TRBJ2-3, the V gene TRBV4-1; 7 bases fit TRBD2. The CDR3 has 17 amino acids. V shed 4 bases and J 6 bases; nucleotides not matched to a gene: 16. Germline CDR1 MGHRA, CDR2 YSYEKL. CDR3 amino acids: CASSPWGGEAGQDTQYF. CDR3 nucleotide sequence: TGCGCCAGCAGCCCCTGGGGCGGGGAAGCGGGGCAGGATACGCAGTATTTT.

The chain joins TRBV12-3 or TRBV12-4 to TRBJ1-1; D remains ambiguous. V was shortened by 6 bases and J by 1 base, with 12 bases between the two germline ends. The CDR3 sequence is 14 residues long. CDR3 sequence: CASSAGGPNTEAFF. DNA of the CDR3: TGTGCCAGCAGCGCCGGCGGCCCGAACACTGAAGCTTTCTTT.

This clonotype was counted between two and nine times. In DNA, the CDR3 is TGTGCCAGCTCAGGGGCCGGGACAGGGGAAGGGGGTGAGACCCAGTACTTC. Encoded protein: CASSGAGTGEGGETQYF. The V gene is TRBV12-3 or TRBV12-4, the J gene TRBJ2-5; 10 nucleotides match TRBD1. The CDR3 runs 17 residues. Trimming at V came to 8 bases and at J to 5 bases, leaving 17 bases not matched to a gene.

V and J are TRBV2 and TRBJ1-6; weak D call: TRBD1 (5 bases). The V end was cut by 3 bases, the J end by 1 base, with 10 bases between. This CDR3 is 16 amino acids long. Looked up from germline, CDR1 is SNHLY and CDR2 is FYNNEI. In DNA form, the CDR3 reads TGTGCCAGCAGTGATCCCAGGGTTTCCTATAATTCACCCCTCCACTTT. It specifies CASSDPRVSYNSPLHF.

This rearrangement joins TRBV12-3 or TRBV12-4 to TRBJ1-1, with D possibly matching TRBD1 (5 bases). The CDR3 totals 15 residues. Between the trimmed V and J ends, which lost 5 bases and 3 bases, there was a span of 16 bases. CDR3 in DNA: TGTGCCAGCAGTCTATCCGGGGGAGGTTACACTGAAGCTTTCTTT. It is translated as CASSLSGGGYTEAFF.

This clonotype was detected once. The V and J genes are TRBV4-1 and TRBJ2-7; D is unclear. The CDR3 spans 13 residues. The V end lost 5 bases, the J end lost 3 bases, and 11 bases lay between the germline ends. Germline values: CDR1 MGHRA, CDR2 YSYEKL. The CDR3 reads CASSAVHSYEQYF. CDR3 sequence (DNA): TGCGCCAGCAGCGCCGTTCATAGCTACGAGCAGTACTTC.

The chain uses TRBV5-6 and TRBJ2-3; TRBD1 agrees at 8 bases. Trimming at V came to 5 bases and at J to 0 bases, leaving 5 bases not matched to a gene. This CDR3 is 15 amino acids long. Germline V lookup: CDR1 SGHDT, CDR2 YYEEEE. The CDR3 here is CASRRQGISTDTQYF. Written as DNA, the CDR3 is TGTGCCAGCAGACGACAGGGGATAAGCACAGATACGCAGTATTTT.

This clonotype was detected a few times. The rearrangement joins TRBV11-1 to TRBJ2-5; D not certain. This CDR3 contains 12 residues. Per germline, CDR1 SGHAT and CDR2 FQDESV (reference sequence). V was shortened by 1 base and J by 4 bases, with 4 bases between the two germline ends. CDR3 coding DNA: TGTGCCAGCAGCTTAGGTTCAGAGACCCAGTACTTC. Translating gives CASSLGSETQYF.

The chain couples TRBV7-9 to TRBJ2-2; possibly TRBD1 or TRBD2 for D (5 bases each). Germline-derived CDR1 and CDR2 are SEHNR and FQNEAQ (reference sequence). The V gene lost 5 bases and the J gene lost 5 bases, with 21 bases spanning the gap. The CDR3 runs 17 residues. CDR3 protein: CASSPRADGARTGELFF. The CDR3 nucleotides read TGTGCCAGCAGCCCGAGGGCCGATGGGGCGAGGACCGGGGAGCTGTTTTTT.

The chain has TRBV12-3 or TRBV12-4 and TRBJ2-2; 9 bases are a match to TRBD2. V lost 11 bases, J lost 2 bases, and 12 bases stayed unmatched. The CDR3 consists of 16 residues. The CDR3 DNA is TGTGCCGGGCCATGGAGCGGGGGGTTAAACACCGGGGAGCTGTTTTTT. Amino acid sequence: CAGPWSGGLNTGELFF.

The gene calls are TRBV24-1 and TRBJ2-7; the match to TRBD1 covers 7 bases. The CDR3 has 13 residues. The V segment lost 3 bases and the J segment 3 bases; nucleotides outside the gene matches: 1. CDR1 and CDR2 from the germline V gene are KGHDR and SFDVKD. CDR3 in amino acids: CATSDRQGYEQYF. CDR3 DNA sequence: TGTGCCACCAGTGATAGACAGGGCTACGAGCAGTACTTC.

The genes are TRBV27 and TRBJ1-2; D unresolved. CDR1 is MNHEY and CDR2 is SMNVEV in the germline V gene (reference sequence). CDR3 length: 14 residues. The ends were cut back, 5 bases at V and 7 bases at J, with 17 bases in the middle. CDR3 amino acids: CASSTLGVTSGYTF. CDR3 DNA: TGTGCCAGCAGTACCCTCGGGGTAACCTCTGGCTACACCTTC.

The chain links TRBV7-3 to TRBJ2-2; the match to TRBD2 covers 10 bases. This CDR3 has 17 residues. Unmatched junction bases numbered 7, after V lost 5 bases and J lost 1 base. Germline CDR1 and CDR2: SGHTA and FQGTGA. The CDR3 DNA reads as TGTGCCAGCAGCCCCACCGCTAGCGGGGGGAACACCGGGGAGCTGTTTTTT. Amino acid sequence: CASSPTASGGNTGELFF.

This clonotype was detected many times. The gene calls are TRBV28 and TRBJ1-5, with TRBD1 matching over 8 bases. The CDR3 has 15 amino acids. Losses at the gene ends were 4 bases for V and 6 bases for J; bases not matched to a gene: 8. Germline lookup yields CDR1 MDHEN and CDR2 SYDVKM. The CDR3 DNA reads TGTGCCAGCAGTTCGGACAGGGTGAAAGGTCAGCCCCAGCATTTT. This sequence encodes CASSSDRVKGQPQHF.

The sample holds a few counts of this clonotype. This sequence joins TRBV7-8 and TRBJ1-5; D possibly corresponds to TRBD1 (6 bases). The CDR3 loop spans 15 amino acids. Germline V gene data show CDR1 as SGHVS and CDR2 as FQNEAQ. Trimming removed 5 bases from V and 3 bases from J, with 14 bases in between. This chain's CDR3 is CASSLSGVINQPQHF. CDR3 sequence (DNA): TGTGCCAGCAGCCTTTCAGGGGTCATCAATCAGCCCCAGCATTTT. Full variable domain (remainder filled in from reference TRBV7-8 and TRBJ1-5): GAGVSQSPRYKVAKRGQDVALRCDPISGHVSLFWYQQALGQGPEFLTYFQNEAQLDKSGLPSDRFFAERPEGSVSTLKIQRTQQEDSAVYLCASSLSGVINQPQHFGDGTRLSIL.

The chain employs TRBV7-9 and TRBJ2-7; no clear D. The germline CDR1 and CDR2 sequences are SEHNR and FQNEAQ (reference sequence). Between the trimmed V and J ends, which lost 1 base and 0 bases, there was a span of 13 bases. The CDR3 covers 16 residues. CDR3 in amino acids: CASSLVGGASSYEQYF. DNA of the CDR3: TGTGCCAGCAGCTTAGTAGGTGGCGCGAGCTCCTACGAGCAGTACTTC.

This clonotype was picked up many times. The CDR3 bases are TGTGCCAGCAGCGCGGGACAGGGCTTTATCGAGCAGTACTTC. As protein: CASSAGQGFIEQYF. The V call is TRBV25-1, the J call TRBJ2-7; 9 bases are a match to TRBD1. This CDR3 spans 14 amino acids. Germline V gene lookup returns CDR1 MGHDK and CDR2 SYGVNS. J lost 6 bases, V lost 6 bases, and 9 bases had no gene match.

This clonotype was seen only a few times. This chain joins TRBV29-1 and TRBJ2-1; 7 bases align to TRBD2. J lost 0 bases, V lost 4 bases, and 3 bases had no gene match. This CDR3 has 14 amino acids. Germline V CDR1 and CDR2: SQVTM, ANQGSEA. CDR3 residues: CSVGGGGSYNEQFF. CDR3 bases: TGCAGCGTTGGTGGCGGGGGCTCCTACAATGAGCAGTTCTTC.

This chain uses TRBV12-3 or TRBV12-4 with TRBJ2-3, with 10 bases matching TRBD2. The junction had 22 bases not matched to a gene; V was cut back by 11 bases and J by 5 bases. The CDR3 covers 18 residues. The CDR3 here is CAFSFLSGGARGRDTQYF. The CDR3 coding sequence is TGTGCCTTCAGTTTCTTAAGCGGGGGGGCCCGCGGAAGAGATACGCAGTATTTT.

J is TRBJ2-7 and V is TRBV12-3 or TRBV12-4; 7 nucleotides align to TRBD1. The trim removed 5 bases at V and 3 bases at J, leaving 10 bases unmatched. The CDR3 consists of 15 residues. The CDR3 region is CASSPEGQLDYEQYF. The DNA for the CDR3 is TGTGCCAGCAGTCCCGAGGGACAGCTGGACTACGAGCAGTACTTC.

The V gene is TRBV7-9, the J gene TRBJ2-1, with D tentatively TRBD2 (7 bases). Trimming took off 5 bases at V and 2 bases at J, with 13 bases between the two ends. This CDR3 is 15 amino acids long. The germline V gene encodes CDR1 SEHNR and CDR2 FQNEAQ (reference sequence). The CDR3 region has the DNA TGTGCCAGCAGCCCACAGGGAGGGCCCTACAATGAGCAGTTCTTC. Translating it yields CASSPQGGPYNEQFF. The whole variable domain, filled in from reference TRBV7-9 and TRBJ2-1, reads DTGVSQNPRHKITKRGQNVTFRCDPISEHNRLYWYRQTLGQGPEFLTYFQNEAQLEKSRLLSDRFSAERPKGSFSTLEIQRTEQGDSAMYLCASSPQGGPYNEQFFGPGTRLTVL.

The chain is built from TRBV11-2 and TRBJ2-5; D is unresolved. CDR3 size: 15 residues. With 0 bases removed from V and 5 bases from J, the gap between germline ends came to 13 bases. Germline values: CDR1 SGHAT, CDR2 FQNNGV. CDR3 loop: CASSLDFSLGETQYF. The CDR3 DNA reads as TGTGCCAGCAGCTTAGATTTCAGTCTTGGGGAGACCCAGTACTTC.

This clonotype showed up just a few times. This chain joins TRBV20-1 and TRBJ1-6; tentative D call: TRBD1 (5 bases). CDR3 length: 12 amino acids. Germline V CDR1 and CDR2: DFQATT, SNEGSKA (reference sequence). As DNA, the CDR3 is TGCAGCGCGTTTCGGGGGAATTCACCCCTCCACTTT. This translates into CSAFRGNSPLHF.

This clonotype was seen a few times. The chain combines TRBV12-3 or TRBV12-4 with TRBJ2-5, with TRBD1 as a possible D gene (5 bases). The CDR3 loop spans 14 amino acids. V lost 5 bases, J lost 1 base, and 11 bases lay in between. Here the CDR3 DNA reads TGTGCCAGCAGTACCACAGGCTTCCAAGAGACCCAGTACTTC. The encoded protein is CASSTTGFQETQYF.

This clonotype has just one count. The CDR3 spells CASSFSTRGEQFF. The CDR3 bases are TGTGCCAGCAGTTTCTCCACCCGGGGTGAGCAGTTCTTC. This chain connects TRBV27 to TRBJ2-1, with D perhaps matching TRBD2 (5 bases). In germline, CDR1 is MNHEY, CDR2 SMNVEV (reference sequence). This CDR3 contains 13 residues. V was shortened by 3 bases and J by 9 bases, with 12 bases between the two germline ends.

This clonotype was detected a few times. The chain employs TRBV29-1 and TRBJ2-3; D might be TRBD2 (5 bases). V shed 6 bases and J shed 3 bases, with 13 bases lying between them. The CDR3 is made up of 13 amino acids. Germline assignment: CDR1 SQVTM and CDR2 ANQGSEA. For the CDR3, the DNA is TGCAGCGTGCGGGTGGTTGGGACAGATACGCAGTATTTT. It encodes CSVRVVGTDTQYF.

The chain links TRBV7-9 to TRBJ2-7, with D perhaps matching TRBD2 (5 bases). This CDR3 has 12 amino acids. Germline V gene lookup returns CDR1 SEHNR and CDR2 FQNEAQ (reference sequence). With 4 bases removed from V and 9 bases from J, the gap between germline ends came to 13 bases. CDR3 nucleotide sequence: TGTGCCAGCAGCTCGGGGTCGTGGGGGCAGTACTTC. It is translated as CASSSGSWGQYF.

This clonotype turned up a few times. The chain uses TRBV13 and TRBJ2-1, with D uncertain. The CDR3 runs to 13 residues. CDR1 is PRHDT, CDR2 FYEKMQ, per germline (reference sequence). Trimming stripped 1 base from V and 8 bases from J, with 9 bases between. In nucleotides, the CDR3 is TGTGCCAGCAGCTTAGTCCGGTTCGATGAGCAGTTCTTC. Translated, it gives CASSLVRFDEQFF.

This clonotype appeared a few times. The chain joins TRBV6-5 to TRBJ2-1; the D gene is possibly TRBD2 (5 bases). V gave up 2 bases and J gave up 9 bases, with 14 bases separating them. Germline CDR1 reads MNHEY; CDR2 reads SVGAGI. The CDR3 loop spans 14 amino acids. The chain's CDR3 is CASSYRGPRGEQFF. Written as DNA, the CDR3 is TGTGCCAGCAGTTACCGCGGACCCCGGGGTGAGCAGTTCTTC.